The 6 T cell receptor beta chains in this list originate from one sample, sequenced in a study of cytomegalovirus exposure and HLA in healthy donors. A multiplex PCR was run with 60 Vbeta primers and 13 Jbeta primers. Libraries were prepared by immunoSEQ multiplex PCR; TCRdb keeps only in-frame clonotypes and omits some of them. The sample lists around 120,000 clones, over 70% occurring once. The sequencing sample was made of PBMCs. These receptors all come from a woman aged 60-75 years in good health and CMV-seropositive.

This clone has a handful of counts. This chain uses TRBV10-3 with TRBJ2-7; 13 positions agree with TRBD2. Germline V CDR1 and CDR2: ENHRY, SYGVKD. V lost 3 bases and J lost 4; bases outside the gene matches: 6. This CDR3 contains 16 residues. CDR3 sequence (DNA): TGTGCCATCAGTGACCCGGGACTAGCGGGGCTTTACGAGCAGTACTTC. Its protein product is CAISDPGLAGLYEQYF.

The chain recombines TRBV6-5 with TRBJ1-1; tentatively, D is TRBD1 (6 bases). Trimming took 4 bases from V and 5 from J, leaving 17 bases between them. CDR1 MNHEY and CDR2 SVGAGI come from the germline V gene. The CDR3 is 15 amino acids. The CDR3 here is CASSSAAGASTEAFF. CDR3 in DNA: TGTGCCAGCAGTTCCGCGGCGGGGGCGAGTACTGAAGCTTTCTTT.

This chain uses TRBV2 with TRBJ1-1, with a weak D call TRBD1 (6 bases). CDR1 and CDR2 (germline): SNHLY, FYNNEI. CDR3 size: 13 residues. V was cut by 6 bases and J by 1 base, with 9 bases left in between. The CDR3 loop reads CASSKGQNTEAFF. CDR3 sequence (DNA): TGTGCCAGCAGCAAGGGACAGAACACTGAAGCTTTCTTT.

V gene TRBV7-6 combines with J gene TRBJ2-5; no clear D gene. In germline, CDR1 is SGHVS, CDR2 FNYEAQ. V shed 1 base and J shed 5 bases, with 11 bases lying between them. The CDR3 totals 14 residues. CDR3: CASSLGGLGETQYF. CDR3 DNA sequence: TGTGCCAGCAGCTTAGGTGGGCTTGGGGAGACCCAGTACTTC.

This chain uses TRBV7-3 with TRBJ2-2; D is uncertain. CDR1 is SGHTA, CDR2 FQGTGA, per germline. V was clipped by 8 bases and J by 0 bases, with 4 bases between them. CDR3 length: 12 amino acids. The CDR3 bases are TGTGCCAGCGGCACGAACACCGGGGAGCTGTTTTTT. Its protein product is CASGTNTGELFF.

This clone was counted only a few times. This chain links TRBV5-8 with TRBJ1-2; 9 bases agree with TRBD1. Germline trimming cut 0 bases from V and 4 bases from J; bases unmatched to any gene: 4. The CDR3 sequence is 15 residues long. Germline V gene data show CDR1 as SGHTS and CDR2 as YDEGEE. The DNA for the CDR3 is TGTGCCAGCAGCTTGGAAGGGACAGGGCTCTATGGCTACACCTTC. Protein product: CASSLEGTGLYGYTF.